Listed here are 20 T cell receptor beta chains from one sample, sequenced in a study of blood T cell repertoires in COVID-19. Assay used: immunoSEQ multiplex PCR; TCRdb lists only in-frame clones, some missing. Counted here are about 140,000 clones, around nine tenths occurring once; the ten biggest clones make up 1.5% to 2%. Sample: peripheral blood. Every receptor here comes from a human donor in a cohort sampled during active COVID-19.

The V gene is TRBV30, the J gene TRBJ1-4, with TRBD1 matching 8 bases. From germline, CDR1 is GTSNPN and CDR2 SVGIG (reference sequence). The V segment lost 3 bases and the J segment 5 bases; nucleotides outside the gene matches: 5. This CDR3 has 14 residues. CDR3 loop: CAWSPGGPNEKLFF. The CDR3 nucleotides are TGTGCCTGGAGCCCAGGGGGCCCCAATGAAAAACTGTTTTTT.

In its sample, this clone was seen once. Here the CDR3 DNA reads TGTGCCAGCAGCGTAGGCGGGGACCCCACCGGGGAGCTGTTTTTT. Translation: CASSVGGDPTGELFF. This sequence joins TRBV9 and TRBJ2-2, with D possibly TRBD2 on 6 matching bases. Germline CDR1 SGDLS, CDR2 YYNGEE. There are 15 residues in the CDR3. V lost 0 bases, J lost 4 bases, and 10 bases lay in between. Full variable domain (outside the CDR3, taken from reference TRBV9 and TRBJ2-2): DSGVTQTPKHLITATGQRVTLRCSPRSGDLSVYWYQQSLDQGLQFLIQYYNGEERAKGNILERFSAQQFPDLHSELNLSSLELGDSALYFCASSVGGDPTGELFFGEGSRLTVL.

DNA of the CDR3: TGTGCCACGAAGACAGACGCCGGGGAGCTGTTTTTT. Amino acids: CATKTDAGELFF. V gene TRBV19 combines with J gene TRBJ2-2, with a weak D call TRBD1 (5 bases). CDR3 length equals 12 residues. CDR1 and CDR2 (germline): LNHDA, SQIVND (reference sequence). The germline V and J ends were trimmed by 10 bases and 6 bases, with 12 bases remaining between them.

This rearrangement joins TRBV27 to TRBJ1-1, with D possibly matching TRBD1 (5 bases). CDR1 and CDR2 from the germline V gene are MNHEY and SMNVEV (reference sequence). The CDR3 is 15 residues long. Deletions cut 2 bases from V and 1 base from J, with 11 bases between. This chain's CDR3 is CASSLRQSRNTEAFF. CDR3 in DNA: TGTGCCAGCAGTTTAAGACAGTCGAGGAACACTGAAGCTTTCTTT.

The chain employs TRBV27 and TRBJ2-2; D remains unclear. Trimming removed 1 base from V and 7 bases from J, with 10 bases in between. Germline lookup yields CDR1 MNHEY and CDR2 SMNVEV (reference sequence). This CDR3 is built from 14 residues. This chain's CDR3 is CASSLYPGFGELFF. The CDR3 DNA reads TGTGCCAGCAGTTTATATCCCGGTTTCGGGGAGCTGTTTTTT.

This clone was detected once. The gene calls are TRBV5-1 and TRBJ1-5; D gene uncertain. Germline CDR1 is SGHRS and CDR2 is YFSETQ. The V gene lost 4 bases and the J gene lost 0 bases, with 17 bases spanning the gap. CDR3 length equals 17 residues. CDR3 bases: TGCGCCAGCAGCCCCGGTCCCTTTATTTATAGCAATCAGCCCCAGCATTTT. Protein product: CASSPGPFIYSNQPQHF.

The chain is built from TRBV6-6 and TRBJ2-7; maybe TRBD1 (5 bases). The germline V gene encodes CDR1 MNHNY and CDR2 SVGAGI (reference sequence). The CDR3 runs to 14 residues. V lost 0 bases and J 2 bases, leaving 8 bases between the germline ends. CDR3 sequence reads: CASSYSRVTYEQYF. The CDR3 DNA sequence: TGTGCCAGCAGTTACTCCAGGGTTACCTACGAGCAGTACTTC.

The chain links TRBV9 to TRBJ1-3, with a weak D call TRBD1 (6 bases). V gave up 4 bases and J gave up 9 bases, with 17 bases separating them. The CDR3 contains 14 residues. The germline V gene encodes CDR1 SGDLS and CDR2 YYNGEE. CDR3 protein: CASSPGVWVTTIYF. DNA for the CDR3: TGTGCCAGCAGCCCAGGGGTTTGGGTTACCACCATATATTTT.

The V and J genes are TRBV5-6 and TRBJ1-3, with D unresolved. Germline V gene sequence: CDR1 SGHDT, CDR2 YYEEEE. CDR3 length: 15 amino acids. With 2 bases removed from V and 6 bases from J, the gap between germline ends came to 15 bases. The CDR3 spells CASSLLLVPANTIYF. Written as DNA, the CDR3 is TGTGCCAGCAGCTTATTACTGGTGCCTGCAAACACCATATATTTT. Full variable domain (rest looked up from reference TRBV5-6 and TRBJ1-3): DAGVTQSPTHLIKTRGQQVTLRCSPKSGHDTVSWYQQALGQGPQFIFQYYEEEERQRGNFPDRFSGHQFPNYSSELNVNALLLGDSALYLCASSLLLVPANTIYFGEGSWLTVV.

The rearrangement uses TRBV12-3 or TRBV12-4 and TRBJ2-1; 11 bases align to TRBD1. The CDR3 contains 13 residues. Unmatched junction bases numbered 3, after V lost 4 bases and J lost 10 bases. CDR3 coding DNA: TGTGCCAGCAGTTGGACAGGGGGCGCAGAGCAGTTCTTC. Translated: CASSWTGGAEQFF.

The chain is built from TRBV7-9 and TRBJ1-3; D possibly corresponds to TRBD1 (6 bases). V was trimmed by 7 bases and J by 3 bases, leaving 13 bases between them. Germline lookup yields CDR1 SEHNR and CDR2 FQNEAQ (reference sequence). The CDR3 is made up of 14 amino acids. The CDR3 sequence: CASILGQLGNTIYF. The DNA for the CDR3 is TGTGCCAGCATCCTAGGACAGCTTGGAAACACCATATATTTT.

The chain combines TRBV5-1 with TRBJ1-4; D is unresolved. Deletions cut 0 bases from V and 3 bases from J, with 9 bases between. Germline lookup yields CDR1 SGHRS and CDR2 YFSETQ. CDR3 length: 15 residues. The CDR3 bases are TGCGCCAGCAGCTTGGTGTCTGGCTCTAATGAAAAACTGTTTTTT. It encodes CASSLVSGSNEKLFF.

The rearrangement joins TRBV5-1 to TRBJ2-2; 7 bases fit TRBD2. The V and J ends lost 1 base and 1 base, in that order; junction bases with no gene match: 1. Germline CDR1 and CDR2: SGHRS and YFSETQ. This CDR3 comprises 15 residues. The CDR3, as DNA: TGCGCCAGCAGCTTGACGGGGGGGAACACCGGGGAGCTGTTTTTT. Protein product: CASSLTGGNTGELFF.

This chain connects TRBV3-1 (or the pseudogene TRBV3-2) to TRBJ2-1, with D tentatively TRBD2 (5 bases). The CDR3 length is 14 residues. Looked up from germline, CDR1 is LGHDT and CDR2 is YNNKEL (reference sequence). Trimming pared 5 bases from V and 9 bases from J, leaving 17 bases between. CDR3 nucleotides: TGTGCCAGCAGCAGGCGGGTCGGGGAAGGTGAGCAGTTCTTC. Translating it yields CASSRRVGEGEQFF.

This clone was picked up one time. This chain links TRBV7-3 with TRBJ2-7; 9 positions agree with TRBD1. Trimming took 6 bases from V and 7 from J; bases not matched to a gene: 13. The CDR3 sequence is 15 residues long. Germline loops: CDR1 SGHTA, CDR2 FQGTGA. The CDR3 region is CASSLAGTGKGEQYF. The CDR3 DNA sequence: TGTGCCAGCAGTCTGGCGGGGACAGGGAAGGGTGAGCAGTACTTC.

This chain links TRBV5-1 with TRBJ2-3, with D perhaps matching TRBD2 (6 bases). V lost 5 bases to trimming and J lost 3 bases, with 19 bases between them. Germline loops: CDR1 SGHRS, CDR2 YFSETQ. The CDR3 has 16 residues. CDR3 loop: CASSAGLIWGTDTQYF. The CDR3, as DNA: TGCGCCAGCAGTGCCGGACTAATTTGGGGAACAGATACGCAGTATTTT.

V is TRBV7-9 and J is TRBJ1-2; D is undetermined. The germline gives CDR1 SEHNR, CDR2 FQNEAQ (reference sequence). The CDR3 extends over 15 amino acids. The V end lost 0 bases, the J end lost 5 bases, and 13 bases lay between the germline ends. This CDR3 is CASSLAGRASYGYTF. The DNA of the CDR3 is TGTGCCAGCAGCTTAGCAGGGAGAGCTTCTTATGGCTACACCTTC.

The genes are TRBV10-3 and TRBJ2-2, with 9 positions matching TRBD1. With 7 bases clipped from V and 6 bases from J, the junction kept 9 bases outside the gene matches. The germline V gene encodes CDR1 ENHRY and CDR2 SYGVKD. This CDR3 is 15 amino acids long. Here the CDR3 DNA reads TGTGCCATCAACGGACAGGGGAACGGAGCCGGGGAGCTGTTTTTT. Translated: CAINGQGNGAGELFF.

DNA for the CDR3: TGTGCCAGCAGCTTATCGGGGGGGCCTTGGGAGACCCAGTACTTC. It specifies CASSLSGGPWETQYF. The chain is built from TRBV5-8 and TRBJ2-5; 8 bases fit TRBD2. This CDR3 is 15 amino acids long. J lost 5 bases, V lost 2 bases, and 8 bases had no gene match. Per the germline V gene, CDR1 is SGHTS and CDR2 is YDEGEE.

The chain recombines TRBV11-2 with TRBJ2-2, with 7 bases fitting TRBD1. The germline gives CDR1 SGHAT, CDR2 FQNNGV. The CDR3 is 14 residues long. V gave up 5 bases and J gave up 7 bases; unmatched junction bases: 7. The CDR3 is CASSALQGSGELFF. CDR3 DNA: TGTGCCAGCAGCGCCTTACAGGGGAGCGGGGAGCTGTTTTTT.